A single sample gave rise to the 5 T cell receptor beta chains below, sequenced in a study of T cell clonality in common variable immunodeficiency. The repertoire was sequenced with immunoSEQ multiplex PCR; TCRdb's copy has only in-frame clones and lacks some. The record shows about 39,000 clones for this sample, with no singletons present. The sample taken for sequencing was peripheral blood mononuclear cells. The receptor source for this set is a person aged 18 to 75 in good health.

Comment on this clone: The CDR3 is cut off 3 residues early in the read; its end comes from the germline J gene. J is TRBJ2-4 and V is TRBV7-2; D is perhaps TRBD2 (7 bases). This CDR3 has 12 residues. CDR1 is SGHTA, CDR2 FQGNSA, per germline. The sequenced CDR3 bases are TGTGCCAGCAGGTCAATCGGGGGGCCT. The encoded protein is CASRSIGGP. The CDR3 in its entirety is CASRSIGGPQYF.

This clone was counted at least ten times. The CDR3 goes on 3 residues after the read ends, and that part is filled in from the germline J gene. J is TRBJ2-3 and V is TRBV5-4; D is undetermined. CDR1 and CDR2 from the germline V gene are SGHNT and YYREEE (reference sequence). The CDR3 consists of 15 residues. Between the trimmed V and J ends, which lost 0 bases and 4 bases, there was a span of 12 bases. Partial CDR3 DNA: TGTGCCAGCAGCTTGGAACCCTTAAGGGCAGATACG. It yields the protein CASSLEPLRADT. The full CDR3 protein is CASSLEPLRADTQYF.

This clone showed up many times. The observed sequence ends 3 residues before the CDR3 terminus, with the missing tail filled in from the germline J gene. This sequence joins TRBV28 and TRBJ2-1; 7 nucleotides line up with TRBD2. Germline V gene data show CDR1 as MDHEN and CDR2 as SYDVKM. Trimming removed 5 bases from V and 0 bases from J; junction bases left unmatched: 4. The CDR3 runs 15 residues. This CDR3 is CASSQAGNSYNEQFF. The DNA read from the CDR3 is TGTGCCAGCAGTCAAGCGGGAAACTCCTACAATGAG.

This clone was counted many times. The read stops 3 residues short of the end of the CDR3; the missing end is completed from the germline J gene. The chain uses TRBV20-1 and TRBJ2-5; D may be TRBD2 (5 bases). Trimming removed 7 bases at V and 1 base at J, with 10 bases between. There are 12 residues in the CDR3. Germline CDR1 DFQATT, CDR2 SNEGSKA (reference sequence). This CDR3 is CSVTEGQETQYF. The CDR3 bases that were read are TGCAGTGTGACCGAGGGCCAAGAGACC.

This clone has a count of ten or more. The CDR3 end falls 3 residues outside the read, so it is completed with the germline J gene. The chain joins TRBV18 to TRBJ2-3, with 9 positions matching TRBD2. The CDR3 covers 15 residues. The junction had 0 bases not matched to a gene; V was cut back by 1 base and J by 1 base. Per germline, CDR1 KGHSH and CDR2 LQKENI. CDR3 residues: CASSPRTSGTDTQYF. CDR3 bases read: TGTGCCAGCTCACCACGGACTAGCGGCACAGATACG.